Below, 19 T cell receptor beta chains from the same sample are listed, as sequenced in a study of shared clonotypes between healthy human individuals (dated by TCRdb to 2018 to 2021). For the CD8 naive samples, CD45RO-negative cells were positively selected for CCR7, yielding a CD45RA+CCR7+ population from which TemRA cells were excluded. Library method: the immunoSEQ multiplex PCR assay. The immuneACCESS repertoire file appears here via TCRdb, limited to in-frame rearrangements. These files lack a portion of the clones; in checked studies, under half of the deficit traces to unresolved V genes, and the cause of the others is not known. This sample lists some 2 million clones; around 96% were detected once. Roughly 1% of the sample is taken by the ten largest. The specimen sequenced was naive CD8+ T cells sorted from blood. The meaning of the sample's cell subset or site label: CD45RA+CCR7+. The origin of the receptors is a man between 18 and 29 years old in good health.

V gene TRBV4-1 combines with J gene TRBJ1-6, with 8 nucleotides matching TRBD1. The trim removed 2 bases at V and 7 bases at J, leaving 7 bases unmatched. The CDR3 has 16 residues. Germline V gene lookup returns CDR1 MGHRA and CDR2 YSYEKL. This CDR3 reads CASSQTRQGPNSPLHF. CDR3 sequence (DNA): TGCGCCAGCAGCCAAACCAGACAGGGGCCAAATTCACCCCTCCACTTT.

This clone was found once. The same CDR3 is also encoded by other DNA sequences in this sample. The rearrangement joins TRBV30 to TRBJ2-7; unclear D gene. The ends were cut back, 2 bases at V and 3 bases at J, with 5 bases in the middle. Germline CDR1 and CDR2: GTSNPN and SVGIG (reference sequence). This CDR3 comprises 11 residues. The DNA of the CDR3 is TGTGCCTGGAGTCTAGACTACGAGCAGTACTTC. It codes for CAWSLDYEQYF.

V is TRBV19 and J is TRBJ2-7, with 9 bases fitting TRBD2. Germline-derived CDR1 and CDR2 are LNHDA and SQIVND (reference sequence). V lost 5 bases, J lost 6 bases, and 8 bases stayed unmatched. The CDR3 contains 14 residues. Here the CDR3 DNA reads TGTGCCAGTAGTGCCGTCGCGGGGGGGTCCGAGCAGTACTTC. Protein sequence: CASSAVAGGSEQYF.

Only one count was recorded for this clone. This chain links TRBV5-1 with TRBJ2-3; TRBD1 matches at 7 bases. The junction had 9 bases not matched to a gene; V was cut back by 8 bases and J by 0 bases. CDR1 is SGHRS, CDR2 YFSETQ, per germline. The CDR3 length is 15 residues. This CDR3 reads CASHRGASSTDTQYF. CDR3 DNA sequence: TGCGCCAGTCACAGGGGAGCCTCCAGCACAGATACGCAGTATTTT.

This clone was detected only a few times. This same CDR3 is encoded by further DNA sequences in the sample. The chain joins TRBV9 to TRBJ2-2; possible D gene TRBD2, 6 bases. V shed 0 bases and J shed 4 bases, with 7 bases lying between them. The V gene's germline CDR1 is SGDLS and CDR2 YYNGEE. This CDR3 has 14 amino acids. The CDR3 spells CASSVGGGTGELFF. In nucleotides, the CDR3 is TGTGCCAGCAGCGTAGGGGGAGGCACCGGGGAGCTGTTTTTT. The entire variable domain, with the rest obtained from reference TRBV9 and TRBJ2-2, is as follows: DSGVTQTPKHLITATGQRVTLRCSPRSGDLSVYWYQQSLDQGLQFLIQYYNGEERAKGNILERFSAQQFPDLHSELNLSSLELGDSALYFCASSVGGGTGELFFGEGSRLTVL.

This chain connects TRBV9 to TRBJ2-1; TRBD2 might be the D (6 bases). The CDR3 runs to 16 residues. V gave up 3 bases and J gave up 0 bases, with 13 bases separating them. Germline V gives CDR1 SGDLS, CDR2 YYNGEE. CDR3 nucleotides: TGTGCCAGCAGCGAAAGCGGAGGGGCCTCCTACAATGAGCAGTTCTTC. Translated: CASSESGGASYNEQFF.

The V and J genes are TRBV5-3 and TRBJ2-6; unclear D gene. TRBV5-3 is an ORF, with its function uncertain. This CDR3 region has 19 residues. V was cut by 4 bases and J by 4 bases, with 24 bases left in between. As DNA, the CDR3 is TGTGCCAGAAGCCAGGTCGTATGGGTTTGGGCGACAGGGGCCAACGTCCTGACTTTC. Its protein product is CARSQVVWVWATGANVLTF.

This chain joins TRBV6-5 and TRBJ2-1; no firm D call. In germline, CDR1 is MNHEY, CDR2 SVGAGI. The CDR3 contains 13 residues. Between the trimmed V and J ends, which lost 4 bases and 5 bases, there was a span of 9 bases. CDR3 nucleotide sequence: TGTGCCAGCAGTTTGGGCCGACACAATGAGCAGTTCTTC. Translation: CASSLGRHNEQFF.

The V gene is TRBV5-1, the J gene TRBJ2-7; 7 bases are a match to TRBD2. After removal of 4 bases from V and 1 base from J, the junction contained 11 bases not matched to a gene. Germline assignment: CDR1 SGHRS and CDR2 YFSETQ. This CDR3 is 16 amino acids long. The CDR3 reads CASSPPGGSTSYEQYF. The CDR3 coding sequence is TGCGCCAGCAGCCCGCCGGGCGGGAGTACGTCCTACGAGCAGTACTTC.

The gene calls are TRBV7-9 and TRBJ1-1, with D possibly TRBD1 on 6 matching bases. The germline V gene has CDR1 SEHNR and CDR2 FQNEAQ (reference sequence). The CDR3 sequence is 18 residues long. The ends were cut back, 0 bases at V and 1 base at J, with 18 bases in the middle. The CDR3 DNA sequence: TGTGCCAGCAGCTTAGCGTTTGGGCAGGGGTTGGGGAACACTGAAGCTTTCTTT. It translates to CASSLAFGQGLGNTEAFF.

The chain carries TRBV4-3 and TRBJ2-7; D ambiguous. Germline lookup yields CDR1 LGHNA and CDR2 YSLEER. The CDR3 extends over 16 amino acids. Between the trimmed V and J ends, which lost 3 bases and 2 bases, there was a span of 17 bases. CDR3 in amino acids: CASSQAGVNGPYEQYF. CDR3 coding DNA: TGCGCCAGCAGCCAGGCTGGGGTCAACGGGCCCTACGAGCAGTACTTC.

The chain uses TRBV6-5 and TRBJ1-1; D is uncertain. The germline V and J ends were trimmed by 6 bases and 4 bases, with 12 bases remaining between them. Per the germline V gene, CDR1 is MNHEY and CDR2 is SVGAGI. The CDR3 consists of 13 residues. DNA of the CDR3: TGTGCCAGCAGCCTCGGGTTAGCCACTGAAGCTTTCTTT. Residues: CASSLGLATEAFF.

Concerning this clone: Other DNA sequences of this sample code for an identical CDR3. The V and J genes are TRBV27 and TRBJ1-5; D ambiguous. The CDR3 has 15 amino acids. In germline, CDR1 is MNHEY, CDR2 SMNVEV (reference sequence). V was trimmed by 3 bases and J by 2 bases, leaving 11 bases between them. The CDR3 here is CASSFTGTGNQPQHF. CDR3 nucleotide sequence: TGTGCCAGCAGTTTCACCGGTACGGGCAATCAGCCCCAGCATTTT.

A remark on this clone: Other DNA sequences in the same sample also yield this CDR3. CDR3 amino acids: CASSLAGGLYNEQFF. For the CDR3, the DNA is TGTGCCAGCAGCTTAGCGGGGGGGTTGTACAATGAGCAGTTCTTC. The genes are TRBV13 and TRBJ2-1, with 8 bases aligning to TRBD2. CDR3 length: 15 residues. V was pared by 1 base and J by 4 bases, with 3 bases of the junction left unmatched. The germline CDR1 and CDR2 sequences are PRHDT and FYEKMQ (reference sequence).

V and J are TRBV2 and TRBJ2-7, with TRBD2 identical over 8 bases. The CDR3 spans 14 residues. Germline values: CDR1 SNHLY, CDR2 FYNNEI. The trim removed 2 bases at V and 3 bases at J, leaving 3 bases unmatched. The CDR3 region is CASSESGGYYEQYF. CDR3 in DNA: TGTGCCAGCAGTGAAAGCGGGGGCTACTACGAGCAGTACTTC.

This clone was recorded once. This sample also contains other DNA sequences that code for the same CDR3. The chain has TRBV11-2 and TRBJ2-7, with D possibly being TRBD2 (7 bases). With 1 base removed from V and 0 bases from J, the gap between germline ends came to 10 bases. This CDR3 has 15 amino acids. CDR1 and CDR2 from the germline V gene are SGHAT and FQNNGV. The DNA of the CDR3 is TGTGCCAGCAGCTTAGGTGCGGGGGCCTCCTACGAGCAGTACTTC. It translates to CASSLGAGASYEQYF.

This rearrangement joins TRBV4-3 to TRBJ1-2; D might be TRBD1 (5 bases). Trimming cost V 0 bases and J 0 bases, with 14 bases left between them. The CDR3 has 17 amino acids. Germline V lookup: CDR1 LGHNA, CDR2 YSLEER. The DNA of the CDR3 is TGCGCCAGCAGCCAAGACAAAGACAGAACCTCTAACTATGGCTACACCTTC. This gives the protein CASSQDKDRTSNYGYTF.

The V call is TRBV6-1, the J call TRBJ2-7; D perhaps matches TRBD1 (6 bases). V was shortened by 1 base and J by 3 bases, with 13 bases between the two germline ends. The CDR3 has 15 residues. CDR1 and CDR2 from the germline V gene are MNHNS and SASEGT. CDR3 sequence (DNA): TGTGCCAGCAGTGAAGGGACAGATGTCGTCTACGAGCAGTACTTC. It is translated as CASSEGTDVVYEQYF.

The chain employs TRBV15 and TRBJ1-1, with TRBD1 identical over 7 bases. This CDR3 is 15 amino acids long. Germline V gene sequence: CDR1 LNHNV, CDR2 YYDKDF (reference sequence). The V segment lost 5 bases and the J segment 3 bases; nucleotides outside the gene matches: 9. CDR3 in DNA: TGTGCCACCAGCGCCGAGGGGGCGCTAGACACTGAAGCTTTCTTT. Amino acid sequence: CATSAEGALDTEAFF.